This T cell receptor beta chain was identified in a study of blood T cells in healthy people across ages (dated by TCRdb to the mid-2010s). Some background on the complete study: In model experiments, template switching captured about one uniquely barcoded TCR beta cDNA molecule for every two T cells. To track age-related changes in TCR beta repertoire diversity, the study relied on deep sequencing normalized with unique cDNA molecular identifiers. Donors were grouped into four age groups: young (average approximately 15 years), middle-aged (39), aged (around 60) and long-lived (approximately 81). To avoid experimental bias, donors of different ages were distributed randomly across sequencing lanes. For two donors (one aged 18 to 30 and one aged 80 or older), the study analyzed two additional independent replicas of 1 million unique cDNA reads from the same blood draw.

Systemically healthy Caucasian individuals from Russia, 39 in total and aged roughly 6 to 100 years, were included as donors. About 10 milliliters of peripheral blood were drawn from each donor into EDTA-treated Vacutainer tubes. PBMCs were isolated by Ficoll-Paque density-gradient centrifugation, with at least 6 million obtained per sample. Trizol reagent was used to extract total RNA from PBMCs, with at least 5.5 micrograms per sample. For every donor, flow cytometry on a PBMC aliquot measured the percentage of naive CD45RAhigh/CD27high T cells. In its sample, this clonotype was seen a few times. The antigen it binds to is not known. No base quality values were provided; no much bigger clone lies one nucleotide off. Libraries came from 5' RACE. Data came from an Illumina HiSeq 2500. A second PCR of roughly 6 to 11 cycles was run with a J-beta primer mix and a sample-barcoded 5' primer. A unique molecular identifier was introduced onto each TCR beta cDNA molecule by a template-switch 5' adaptor carrying 12 random nucleotides. At least 2.5 million CDR3-containing paired-end reads were obtained from each sample. The Mint cDNA synthesis kit, primed by a TRBC-specific oligonucleotide, was used to synthesize first-strand cDNA from all RNA. Following uracil-DNA glycosylase treatment, all cDNA underwent a first 18-cycle PCR with the universal primers M1SS and BC2_uni_R. Per the source publication's procedure: Each sample was normalized by randomly selecting 1 million high-quality reads, each carrying a distinct molecular identifier. Reads with shared molecular identifiers were discarded instead of being binned into consensus sequences. MiTCR, run with a Q25 quality threshold and the strictest error-elimination algorithm, handled CDR3 identification, clonotype clustering and error correction. A nonparametric unseen species model with Euler transformation was used to estimate lower-bound total TCR beta diversity. TCRdb reran the public reads through fastp at Q25 and MiXCR, keeping productive beta chains. Duplicate CDR3 protein sequences are folded into a single record with the most common DNA and genes. V and J calls and clone size were set by TCRdb, not the authors. Across this sample there are 550,000 to 600,000 distinct CDR3 sequences, with around half seen only once. The ten largest clones take up about 26% of the sample.

Based on the germline V gene (reference sequence), the CDR1 and CDR2 sequences are DFQATT and SNEGSKA. V is shortened by 2 bases, J by 10 bases, and the region joining them spans 18 bases. Counted from cysteine to phenylalanine, this CDR3 has 15 amino acids. Only CDR3 DNA remains: 45 bases, in frame from the first base. General conclusions and limits of the study: Observed TCR beta diversity correlated strongly with the percentage of naive T cells measured by flow cytometry. Because donor CMV infection status was unknown, age-related changes in expanded clonotypes were potentially confounded. Estimates of total diversity based on one million sequenced T cells were considered lower bounds and underestimates. Compared with the aged group, the long-lived group had more naive CD4+ T cells, fewer expanded clones and increased TCR diversity, a pattern suggesting age selection. As age increased, observed TCR beta diversity per million T cells dropped in a roughly linear way, and a significant reduction was already evident by age roughly 36. Bulk unsorted PBMC profiling prevented conclusive comparison of naive and antigen-experienced compartments.

This clonotype was sampled from a man older than 75 in good health. The material sequenced was blood. The rearrangement combines TRBV20-1 with TRBJ1-6; TRBD1 might be the D gene, on 5 matching bases. The DNA is TGCAGTGCTAGACCTCCGGGGGATACGCGATCACCCCTCCACTTT. Its amino acids are CSARPPGDTRSPLHF.